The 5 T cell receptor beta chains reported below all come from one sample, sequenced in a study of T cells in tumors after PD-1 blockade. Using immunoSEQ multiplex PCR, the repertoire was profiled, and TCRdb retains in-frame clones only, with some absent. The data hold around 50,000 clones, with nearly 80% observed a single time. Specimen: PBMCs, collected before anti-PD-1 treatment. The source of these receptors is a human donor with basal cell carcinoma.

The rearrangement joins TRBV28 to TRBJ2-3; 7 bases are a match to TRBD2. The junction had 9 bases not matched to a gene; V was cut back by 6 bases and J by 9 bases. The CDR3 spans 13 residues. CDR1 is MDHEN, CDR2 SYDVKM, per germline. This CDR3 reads CASSQGLTDTQYF. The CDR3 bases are TGTGCCAGCAGCCAGGGACTAACCGACACGCAGTATTTT.

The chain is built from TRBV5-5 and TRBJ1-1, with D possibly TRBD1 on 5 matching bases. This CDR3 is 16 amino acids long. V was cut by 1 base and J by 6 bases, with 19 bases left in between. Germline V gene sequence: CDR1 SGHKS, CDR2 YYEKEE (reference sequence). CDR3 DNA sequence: TGTGCCAGCAGCTTGCGGGGGGACGAGAGGGGATCTGAAGCTTTCTTT. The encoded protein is CASSLRGDERGSEAFF.

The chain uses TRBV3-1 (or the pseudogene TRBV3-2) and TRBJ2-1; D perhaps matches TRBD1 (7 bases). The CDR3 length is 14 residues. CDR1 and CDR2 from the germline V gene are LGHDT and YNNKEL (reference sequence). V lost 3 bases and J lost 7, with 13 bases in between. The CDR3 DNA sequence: TGTGCCAGCAGCCACGGGGGACAGTTAAATGAGCAGTTCTTC. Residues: CASSHGGQLNEQFF.

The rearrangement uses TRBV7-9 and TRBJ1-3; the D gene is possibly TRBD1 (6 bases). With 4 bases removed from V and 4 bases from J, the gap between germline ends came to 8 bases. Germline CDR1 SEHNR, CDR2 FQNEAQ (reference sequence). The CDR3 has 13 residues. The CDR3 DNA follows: TGTGCCAGCAGCTATACAGGGGGAAACACCATATATTTT. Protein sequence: CASSYTGGNTIYF.

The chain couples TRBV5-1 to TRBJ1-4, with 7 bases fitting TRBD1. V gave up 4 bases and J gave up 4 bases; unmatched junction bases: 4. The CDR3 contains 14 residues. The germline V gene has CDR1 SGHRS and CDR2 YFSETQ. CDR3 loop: CASSPQGLNEKLFF. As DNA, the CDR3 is TGCGCCAGCAGCCCACAGGGGCTTAATGAAAAACTGTTTTTT.